This TCR beta chain was captured by sequencing in a study of T-cell reconstitution after alpha-beta-depleted transplantation in children. V dropped 8 bases and J dropped 1; count of bases not matched to a gene: 9. This CDR3 is built from 15 residues. Germline CDR1 reads ENHRY; CDR2 reads SYGVKD. It was with unique molecular identifiers that the TCRbeta library was prepared. TCRdb re-called the PCR reads with MiXCR, one entry per CDR3 protein. Counted here are 200,000 to 250,000 distinct CDR3 sequences, approximately 8.9% occurring once; the ten biggest clones make up 5% to 7%. This clonotype appeared many times.

The V gene is TRBV10-3, the J gene TRBJ2-5; 8 bases map to TRBD2. The specimen comprised PBMCs, mostly from graft donor cells, sampled 180 days after TCRalphabeta/CD19-depleted stem cell transplant. The TCR sequence derives from a male patient under 18 who had a stem cell transplant for acute lymphoblastic leukemia, so the T cells may come from the graft donor. CDR3 in amino acids: CAIHTSGGFQETQYF. CDR3 nucleotides: TGTGCCATCCATACTAGCGGTGGCTTCCAAGAGACCCAGTACTTC.